Here is one TCR beta chain with its context. Its antigen target is currently unknown. The sample holds no much larger clone one base away, and base qualities are not on file. Ends trimmed: V by 5 bases, J by 5 bases; bases unmatched to a gene: 4. CDR1 and CDR2, looked up from the germline V gene, are SGHVS and FNYEAQ. Counted from cysteine to phenylalanine, this CDR3 has 13 amino acids. Kept here is only the CDR3 DNA, which spans 39 bases and is read in frame from base 1. Libraries were constructed by the immunoSEQ multiplex PCR assay. For the multiplex PCR, a mixture combining 60 forward primers for TCR Vbeta segments and 13 reverse primers for TCR Jbeta segments was used. The CDR3 region of rearranged TCR beta genes was amplified from genomic DNA by a multiplex PCR assay. The Illumina HiSeq System was used to sequence the amplified TCR beta libraries as 87-base-pair reads. Processing in the source paper ran as follows. A later analysis counted some 74 million unique TCR beta chains across the roughly 700 repertoires, and some 11 million of these chains were shared by at least two donors. Raw reads were error-corrected and collapsed into unique sequences by a nearest-neighbor algorithm in which closely related sequences were merged to remove PCR and sequencing errors. CDR3 sequences were aligned to IMGT reference sequences to assign V, D and J gene segments. For a sequence to be retained, a match of at least six nucleotides was required to both a V gene segment and a J gene segment. Rearrangements were called productive when the CDR3 lacked stop codons and stayed in frame with V and J; all others were non-productive. CDR3 was defined according to IMGT convention as the region running from the second conserved V-encoded cysteine to the conserved J-encoded phenylalanine. In an earlier analysis of just under 600 of the donors, sequences lacking an unambiguous match to a single V gene segment were excluded. In an earlier analysis of 587 of the donors, V segments were called functional above 56.7% productive rearrangements and were called segregating when the between-donor standard deviation exceeded 5%. A statistical classification framework was built for diagnosing cytomegalovirus status from the catalog of TCR beta chain sequences. V and J gene assignment, in a later analysis, came from comparing TCR nucleotide sequences with IMGT/GENE-DB human TR gene sequences. A later analysis assigned CDR3 sequences and most-parsimonious VDJ recombination scenarios with the TCRdist pipeline. In a later analysis, each TCR beta chain was defined by its CDR3 amino acid sequence together with its V-gene family, and reads lacking a unique V-gene family were excluded. As a way to deal with suspected cross-contamination and a sequencing artifact, a later analysis dropped 640 or so nucleotide sequences that were highly shared and had low generation probability. For each public chain, a later analysis derived a clonal expansion index from normalized ranks of inferred template counts within each repertoire. In a later analysis, generation probabilities were computed using a VDJ recombination model fitted to out-of-frame rearrangements, and the results were checked against IGoR. Hypergeometric tests were used in a later analysis to score TCR-TCR, TCR-HLA and TCR-CMV co-occurrence, with a repertoire-size bias correction applied to the TCR pairs. False discovery rates were estimated in a later analysis by permuting HLA or CMV assignments 20 times. In a later analysis, co-occurring TCRs were grouped using DBSCAN, and TCRdist sequence similarity was added for clustering within HLA-allele-positive subsets. Repertoires with fewer than 30,000 or more than 120,000 public chains, plus five repertoires with anomalous nucleotide sharing, were excluded from co-occurrence clustering. TCRdb provides this immuneACCESS table in a form limited to in-frame rearrangements. Some clones are lacking; in checked studies, under half of them reflect an unresolved V gene, and why the rest are absent is not known. D and trimming come from the DNA, and the V and J calls and clone size come from that table. For this sample there are roughly 140,000 clones; about 79% appear just once. The top ten clonotypes cover about 0.66% of the sample.

This sample was included in a study of cytomegalovirus exposure and HLA in healthy donors (dated 2017 in TCRdb). Some background on the complete study: In an earlier analysis of some 550 of the donors, 276 Gb of sequence data and 90 million to 130 million unique TCR beta sequences from about 180 million T cells were reported. Roughly 290 gigabases of sequencing data and 70 million to 95 million unique TCR sequences made up an early release that covered about 640 HLA-typed donors. The study profiled the T cell repertoires of hundreds of subjects by immunosequencing and related them to cytomegalovirus serostatus. Of the roughly 400 genotyped donors, 65% to 90% were placed in the genetic ancestry cluster associated with self-reported Caucasian donors. An earlier analysis of some 500 of the donors used high-throughput TCR beta sequencing to judge whether each TCR beta V gene segment behaved as functional or pseudogenic. To study patterns of TCR occurrence, a later analysis re-analyzed previously published TCR beta repertoires from around 660 donors and added high-resolution HLA genotyping. Donor age, sex, ethnicity and CMV serostatus were compiled alongside the repertoire data. The study was designed to test whether signatures of past pathogen exposure could be identified by cataloging public T cell receptors. Roughly five DR-DQ haplotypes were handled as single units for association and clustering, since linkage in the cohort was strong. Class I and class II HLA loci were covered by the typing at four-digit resolution. Typing coverage varied by locus: about 629-630 donors for A, B, C, DRB1 and DQB1; more than 500 for DQA1; more than 600 for DPA1; around 450 for DPB1. A later genetic analysis used genome-wide SNP genotypes for about 55% of the 666 donors, treating that subset as a discovery cohort. On average, about 200,000 unique TCR beta nucleotide sequences were sequenced per donor among some 430 genotyped donors of the cohort, with roughly 18% of those sequences being non-productive. The study combined high-throughput TCR immunosequencing, statistical association of individual TCRs with disease status, and machine learning to predict cytomegalovirus infection status. In addition to the first cohort of 500 to 850 subjects, a separate validation cohort of about 120 different subjects was used. All discovery cohort repertoires had been generated using a single sequencing platform. The later analysis used no new phenotypic data to find candidate immune exposures, relying instead on TCR beta sequences and their occurrence across donors.

The cohort consisted of 600 or so healthy bone marrow donors. Cohort members were all nominally healthy when sampled, although unrecorded immune exposures were likely present. The donor tested CMV seronegative, placing the donor among the approximately 360 seronegative members of the cohort. A peripheral blood sample was provided by each donor, and peripheral blood mononuclear cells were used for TCR beta sequencing. Genomic DNA was extracted from the blood cell samples with the Qiagen DNeasy Blood Extraction Kit. What the study reported, not specific to this receptor: In a later analysis, most CMV-associated TCR beta chains were found to appear HLA-restricted, with HLA associations seemingly driven largely by CMV exposure. In an earlier analysis of 587 of the donors, most TCR beta V segments appeared in productive rearrangements about 87% or about 30% of the time, broadly matching IMGT annotations. Roughly uniform sequencing depth across donors was assumed in presence/absence analyses, although this assumption may not hold. According to a later genetic analysis, donors in an Asian-associated ancestry cluster had fewer N-insertions in productive TCRs than the roughly 660-donor mean. Cytomegalovirus status was reported to be diagnosed by the classifier with high specificity and sensitivity in both the original and validation cohorts. In a later analysis, TCR association rates were found to vary across HLA loci, with the most associated TCRs seen for DRB1 alleles and the fewest for HLA-C alleles. For the cohort, immune exposure information was limited to CMV serostatus. Assigning TCR associations to individual alleles was difficult when HLA alleles, especially DR and DQ, strongly co-occurred. The earlier analysis of some 560 of the donors excluded approximately 15 rarely observed V segments, including chromosome 9 orphons, because counts were too low. A later analysis found that HLA-associated TCR beta chains were more clonally expanded and had lower generation probabilities than equally common non-associated chains. Specific HLA alleles were associated with around 18,000 TCR beta sequences at a false discovery rate of 0.05 in a later analysis. The study gave a list of under 200 TCR beta chains associated with cytomegalovirus. A further reported finding was that TCR beta sequences accurately predicted the HLA-A and HLA-B alleles for most subjects in the first cohort. Correlated functional status among segregating V segments might be attributable to linkage disequilibrium, but an unknown experimental factor could not be ruled out. This cohort had only TCR beta chains sequenced, and the lack of alpha or paired-chain data limited which features could be detected. Across donors, most TCR sequences were observed very rarely, whereas some public TCRs were present in many individuals. According to the authors, the approach could potentially be generalized to other disease states and immunological phenotypes. A later analysis reported that several top co-occurrence clusters appeared linked to parvovirus B19, influenza, CMV and Epstein-Barr virus. Some IMGT-functional V segments, including TRBV6-2 and TRBV6-3, could not be told apart with the 87-base-pair reads, so those segments were excluded. Because HLA typing was unavailable for some donors at each locus, only the typed subset was used in association tests. The sequencing pipeline was judged likely to have produced a cluster of highly shared sequence variants as a technical artifact. A few of the identified cytomegalovirus-associated TCR beta chains were confirmed in vitro to be specific for cytomegalovirus antigens. V-gene and J-gene trimming of TCR beta chains was associated with a missense DCLRE1C variant in a later genetic analysis, and the association was replicated in an independent cohort.

The origin of this receptor is a male donor in good health and CMV-seronegative. The sequenced sample was PBMCs. This chain joins TRBV7-6 to TRBJ2-7; TRBD2 aligns with 9 central bases. CDR3 loop: CASSQAGGHEQYF. The nucleotide sequence reads TGTGCCAGCAGCCAAGCGGGAGGCCACGAGCAGTACTTC.